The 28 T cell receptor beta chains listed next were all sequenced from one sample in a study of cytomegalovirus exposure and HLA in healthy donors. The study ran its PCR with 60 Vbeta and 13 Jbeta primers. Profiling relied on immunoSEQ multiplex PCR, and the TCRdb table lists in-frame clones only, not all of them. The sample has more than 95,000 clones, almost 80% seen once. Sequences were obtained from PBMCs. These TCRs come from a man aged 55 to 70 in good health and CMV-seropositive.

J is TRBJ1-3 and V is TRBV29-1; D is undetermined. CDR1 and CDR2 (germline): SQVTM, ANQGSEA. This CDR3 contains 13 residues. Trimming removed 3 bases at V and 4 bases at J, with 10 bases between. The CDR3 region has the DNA TGCAGCGTTGATGTCGGGTCCGGAAACACCATATATTTT. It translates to CSVDVGSGNTIYF. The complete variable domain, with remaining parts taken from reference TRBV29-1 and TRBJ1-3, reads SAVISQKPSRDICQRGTSLTIQCQVDSQVTMMFWYRQQPGQSLTLIATANQGSEATYESGFVIDKFPISRPNLTFSTLTVSNMSPEDSSIYLCSVDVGSGNTIYFGEGSWLTVV.

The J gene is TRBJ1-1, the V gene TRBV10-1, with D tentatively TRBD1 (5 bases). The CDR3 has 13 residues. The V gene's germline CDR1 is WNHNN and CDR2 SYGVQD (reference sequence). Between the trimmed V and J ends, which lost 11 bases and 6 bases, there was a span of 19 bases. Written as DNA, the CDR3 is TGCGCCTCTTCCGACAGTCCTAGGGCTGAAGCTTTCTTT. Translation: CASSDSPRAEAFF.

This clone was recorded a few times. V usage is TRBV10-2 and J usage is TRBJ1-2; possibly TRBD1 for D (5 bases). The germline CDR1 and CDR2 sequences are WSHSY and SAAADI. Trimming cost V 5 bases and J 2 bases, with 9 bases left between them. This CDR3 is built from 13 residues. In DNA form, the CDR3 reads TGCGCCAGCAGTCTAGGGGCCAACTATGGCTACACCTTC. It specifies CASSLGANYGYTF.

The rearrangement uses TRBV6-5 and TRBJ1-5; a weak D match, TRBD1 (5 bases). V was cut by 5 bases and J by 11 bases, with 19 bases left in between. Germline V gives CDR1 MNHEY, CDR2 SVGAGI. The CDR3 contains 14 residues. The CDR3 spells CASSELRDGESQHF. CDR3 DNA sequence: TGTGCCAGCAGTGAATTGCGGGACGGCGAGTCCCAGCATTTT.

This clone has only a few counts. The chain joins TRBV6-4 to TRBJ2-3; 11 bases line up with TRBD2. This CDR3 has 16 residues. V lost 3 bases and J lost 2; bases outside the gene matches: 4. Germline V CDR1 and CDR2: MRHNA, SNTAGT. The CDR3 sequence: CASSENSGGATDTQYF. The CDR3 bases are TGTGCCAGCAGTGAAAATAGCGGGGGGGCCACAGATACGCAGTATTTT.

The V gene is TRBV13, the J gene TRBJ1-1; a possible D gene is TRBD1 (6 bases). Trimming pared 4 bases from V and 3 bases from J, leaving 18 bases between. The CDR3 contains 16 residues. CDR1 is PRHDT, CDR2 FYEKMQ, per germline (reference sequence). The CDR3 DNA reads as TGTGCCAGCAGCTACACTGGGGGGGGCGCAGACACTGAAGCTTTCTTT. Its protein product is CASSYTGGGADTEAFF.

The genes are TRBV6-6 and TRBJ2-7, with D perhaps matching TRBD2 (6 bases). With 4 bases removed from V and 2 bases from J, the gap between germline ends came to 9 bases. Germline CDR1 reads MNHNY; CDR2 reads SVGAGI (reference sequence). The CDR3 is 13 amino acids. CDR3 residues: CASSSREAYEQYF. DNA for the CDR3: TGTGCCAGCAGTTCGAGGGAGGCCTACGAGCAGTACTTC.

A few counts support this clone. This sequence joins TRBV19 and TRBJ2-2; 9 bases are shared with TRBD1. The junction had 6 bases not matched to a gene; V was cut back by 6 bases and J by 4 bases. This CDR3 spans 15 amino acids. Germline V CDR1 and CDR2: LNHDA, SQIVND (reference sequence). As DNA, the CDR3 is TGTGCCAGTAGACCACAGGGGGCTCGCACCGGGGAGCTGTTTTTT. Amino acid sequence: CASRPQGARTGELFF.

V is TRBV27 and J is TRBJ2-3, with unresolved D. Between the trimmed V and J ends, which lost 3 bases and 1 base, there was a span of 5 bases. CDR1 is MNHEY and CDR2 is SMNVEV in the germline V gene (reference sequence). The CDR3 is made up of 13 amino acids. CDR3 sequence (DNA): TGTGCCAGCAGTTTGCCGGGCACAGATACGCAGTATTTT. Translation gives CASSLPGTDTQYF.

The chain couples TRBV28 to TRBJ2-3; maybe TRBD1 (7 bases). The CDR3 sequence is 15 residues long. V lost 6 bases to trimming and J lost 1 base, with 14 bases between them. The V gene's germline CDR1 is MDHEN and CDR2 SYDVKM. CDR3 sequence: CASRPTGEGTDTQYF. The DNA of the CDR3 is TGTGCCAGCAGACCTACAGGGGAGGGCACAGATACGCAGTATTTT. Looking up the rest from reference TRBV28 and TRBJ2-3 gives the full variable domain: DVKVTQSSRYLVKRTGEKVFLECVQDMDHENMFWYRQDPGLGLRLIYFSYDVKMKEKGDIPEGYSVSREKKERFSLILESASTNQTSMYLCASRPTGEGTDTQYFGPGTRLTVL.

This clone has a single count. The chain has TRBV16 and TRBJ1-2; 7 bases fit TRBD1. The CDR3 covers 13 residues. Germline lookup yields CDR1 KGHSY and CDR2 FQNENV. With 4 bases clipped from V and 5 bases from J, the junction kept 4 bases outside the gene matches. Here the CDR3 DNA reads TGTGCCAGCAGCCCACAGGGGCTATATGGCTACACCTTC. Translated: CASSPQGLYGYTF.

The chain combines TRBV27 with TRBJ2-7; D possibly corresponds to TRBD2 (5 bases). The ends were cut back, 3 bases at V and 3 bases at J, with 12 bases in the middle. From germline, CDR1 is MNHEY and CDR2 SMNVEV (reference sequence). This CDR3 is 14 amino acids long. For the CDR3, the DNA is TGTGCCAGCAGTTTTGGAGTAGGAGGCTACGAGCAGTACTTC. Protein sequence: CASSFGVGGYEQYF.

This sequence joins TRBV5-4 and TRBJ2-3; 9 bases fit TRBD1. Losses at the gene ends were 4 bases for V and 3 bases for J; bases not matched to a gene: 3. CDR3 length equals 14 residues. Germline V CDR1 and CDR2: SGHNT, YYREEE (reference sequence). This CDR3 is CASSRGQGTDTQYF. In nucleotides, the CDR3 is TGTGCCAGCAGCAGGGGACAGGGAACAGATACGCAGTATTTT.

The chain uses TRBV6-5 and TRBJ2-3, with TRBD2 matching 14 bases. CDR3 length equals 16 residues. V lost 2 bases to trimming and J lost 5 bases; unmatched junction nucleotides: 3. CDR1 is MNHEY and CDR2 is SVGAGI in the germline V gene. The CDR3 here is CASSYRGLAGGDTQYF. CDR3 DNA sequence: TGTGCCAGCAGTTACCGCGGACTAGCGGGGGGAGATACGCAGTATTTT.

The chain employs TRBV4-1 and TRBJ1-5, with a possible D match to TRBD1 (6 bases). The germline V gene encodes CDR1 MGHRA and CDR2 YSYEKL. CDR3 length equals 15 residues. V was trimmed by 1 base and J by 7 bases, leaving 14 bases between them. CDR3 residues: CASSQGAQGDQPQHF. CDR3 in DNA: TGCGCCAGCAGCCAAGGGGCACAGGGAGACCAGCCCCAGCATTTT.

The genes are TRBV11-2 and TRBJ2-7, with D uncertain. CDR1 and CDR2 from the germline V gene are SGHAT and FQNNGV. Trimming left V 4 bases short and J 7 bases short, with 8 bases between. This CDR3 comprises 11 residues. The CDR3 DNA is TGTGCCAGCAGCTCGTCCCTGGAGCAGTACTTC. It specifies CASSSSLEQYF. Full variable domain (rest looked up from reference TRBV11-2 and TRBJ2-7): EAGVAQSPRYKIIEKRQSVAFWCNPISGHATLYWYQQILGQGPKLLIQFQNNGVVDDSQLPKDRFSAERLKGVDSTLKIQPAKLEDSAVYLCASSSSLEQYFGPGTRLTVT.

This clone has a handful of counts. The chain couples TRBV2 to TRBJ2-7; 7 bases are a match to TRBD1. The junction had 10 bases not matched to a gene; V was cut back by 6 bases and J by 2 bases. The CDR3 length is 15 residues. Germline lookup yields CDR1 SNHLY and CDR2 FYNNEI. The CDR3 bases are TGTGCCAGCAGCTTGCCGGGACAGACCACCTACGAGCAGTACTTC. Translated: CASSLPGQTTYEQYF.

CDR3 sequence: CASSPSDPSGAQYF. CDR3 sequence (DNA): TGCGCCAGCAGCCCCTCTGACCCCTCGGGGGCCCAGTACTTC. This sequence joins TRBV5-1 and TRBJ2-5; a weak D match, TRBD2 (6 bases). Germline V lookup: CDR1 SGHRS, CDR2 YFSETQ. The CDR3 spans 14 residues. Trimming cost V 4 bases and J 9 bases, with 19 bases left between them. Together with reference TRBV5-1 and TRBJ2-5, the CDR3 gives the full variable domain: KAGVTQTPRYLIKTRGQQVTLSCSPISGHRSVSWYQQTPGQGLQFLFEYFSETQRNKGNFPGRFSGRQFSNSRSEMNVSTLELGDSALYLCASSPSDPSGAQYFGPGTRLLVL.

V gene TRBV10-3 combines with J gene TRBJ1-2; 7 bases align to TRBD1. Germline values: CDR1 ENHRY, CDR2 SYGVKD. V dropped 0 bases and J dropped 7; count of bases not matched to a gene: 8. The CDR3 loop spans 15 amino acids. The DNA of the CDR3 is TGTGCCATCAGTGAGTCTAGACAGGGATTTGGTGGCTACACCTTC. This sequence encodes CAISESRQGFGGYTF.

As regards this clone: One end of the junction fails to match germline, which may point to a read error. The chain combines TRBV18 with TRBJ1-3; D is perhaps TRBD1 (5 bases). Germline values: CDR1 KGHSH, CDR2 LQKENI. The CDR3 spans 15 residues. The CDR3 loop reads CASSPPQVAGNTIYF. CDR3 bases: TGTGCCAGCTCTCCACCACAGGTGGCCGGAAACACCATATATTTT.

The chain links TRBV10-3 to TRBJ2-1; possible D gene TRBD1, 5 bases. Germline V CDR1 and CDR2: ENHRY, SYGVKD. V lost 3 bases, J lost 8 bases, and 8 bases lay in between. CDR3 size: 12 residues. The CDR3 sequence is CAISDTRDEQFF. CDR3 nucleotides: TGTGCCATCAGTGACACCAGGGATGAGCAGTTCTTC.

The CDR3 sequence is CASSIAGGTDTQYF. As DNA, the CDR3 is TGTGCCAGTAGTATAGCGGGGGGGACAGATACGCAGTATTTT. The genes are TRBV19 and TRBJ2-3; 8 nucleotides align to TRBD2. The ends lost 1 base at V and 3 bases at J; junction bases unmatched: 0. This CDR3 has 14 residues. CDR1 is LNHDA and CDR2 is SQIVND in the germline V gene (reference sequence).

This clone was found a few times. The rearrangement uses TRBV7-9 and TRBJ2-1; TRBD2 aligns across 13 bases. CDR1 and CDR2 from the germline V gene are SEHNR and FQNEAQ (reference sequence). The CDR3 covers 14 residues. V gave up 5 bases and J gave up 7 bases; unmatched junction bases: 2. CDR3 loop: CASSRTSGGNEQFF. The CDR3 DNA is TGTGCCAGCAGCCGGACTAGCGGGGGTAATGAGCAGTTCTTC.

The CDR3 DNA is TGTGCCAGCACCTCCTCGGGGGGCACAGATACGCAGTATTTT. It encodes CASTSSGGTDTQYF. V gene TRBV9 combines with J gene TRBJ2-3; D possibly corresponds to TRBD2 (6 bases). Germline-derived CDR1 and CDR2 are SGDLS and YYNGEE. The CDR3 runs to 14 residues. The germline V and J ends were trimmed by 6 bases and 1 base, with 12 bases remaining between them.

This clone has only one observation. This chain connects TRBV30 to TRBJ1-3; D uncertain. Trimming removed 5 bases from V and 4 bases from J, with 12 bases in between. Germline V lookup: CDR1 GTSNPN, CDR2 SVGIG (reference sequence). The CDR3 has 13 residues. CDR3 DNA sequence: TGTGCCTGGGAGAGGGCGGGGGGAAACACCATATATTTT. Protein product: CAWERAGGNTIYF.

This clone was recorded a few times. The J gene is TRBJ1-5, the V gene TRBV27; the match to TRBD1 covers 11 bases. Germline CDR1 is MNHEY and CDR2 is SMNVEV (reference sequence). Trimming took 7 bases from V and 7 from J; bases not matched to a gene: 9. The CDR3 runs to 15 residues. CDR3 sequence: CASTLGGTGGQPQHF. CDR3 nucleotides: TGTGCCAGCACCCTCGGAGGGACAGGGGGACAGCCCCAGCATTTT.

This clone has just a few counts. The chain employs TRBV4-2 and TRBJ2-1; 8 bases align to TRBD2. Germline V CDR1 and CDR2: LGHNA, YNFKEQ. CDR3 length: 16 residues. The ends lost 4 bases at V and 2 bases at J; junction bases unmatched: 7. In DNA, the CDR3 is TGTGCCAGCAGCCTCGAAGCGGGGGCGGCCTACAATGAGCAGTTCTTC. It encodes CASSLEAGAAYNEQFF.

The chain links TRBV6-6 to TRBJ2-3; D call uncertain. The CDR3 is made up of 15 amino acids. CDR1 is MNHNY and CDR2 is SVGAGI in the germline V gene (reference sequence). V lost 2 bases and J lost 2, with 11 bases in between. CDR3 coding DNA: TGTGCCAGCAGTTACCTCGGCGGTACCACAGATACGCAGTATTTT. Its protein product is CASSYLGGTTDTQYF.